One and the same sample provided the 17 T cell receptor beta chains below, sequenced in a study of shared clonotypes between healthy human individuals. It was CD45RO-negative cells, positively selected for CCR7, that made up naive CD8 cells, with terminally differentiated effector memory CD45RA+ cells excluded. TCRdb's copy holds only in-frame clones and misses some; the assay was immunoSEQ multiplex PCR. The data contain a few million clones, 80% to 95% of them singletons. Specimen: naive CD8+ T cells from PBMCs. The receptors were sampled from a man aged 18 to 30 in good health. Some clones in this sample may be carry-over from other donors' samples.

The V and J genes are TRBV4-2 and TRBJ2-1; TRBD1 aligns across 10 bases. The V gene end was trimmed by 6 bases and the J gene end by 6 bases; junction bases not matched to a gene: 5. CDR1 and CDR2 (germline): LGHNA, YNFKEQ. This CDR3 region has 14 residues. As DNA, the CDR3 is TGTGCCAGCAGGACAGGGGGCCACCCCAATGAGCAGTTCTTC. As protein: CASRTGGHPNEQFF.

The chain joins TRBV28 to TRBJ1-1, with D unclear. Germline V gene data show CDR1 as MDHEN and CDR2 as SYDVKM. The CDR3 contains 14 residues. V was shortened by 5 bases and J by 3 bases, with 13 bases between the two germline ends. The CDR3 is CASSRLERDTEAFF. DNA for the CDR3: TGTGCCAGCAGTAGATTGGAGAGGGACACTGAAGCTTTCTTT.

The chain employs TRBV14 and TRBJ2-1; TRBD2 matches 7 bases. The CDR3 contains 15 residues. After removal of 4 bases from V and 2 bases from J, the junction contained 5 bases not matched to a gene. The germline CDR1 and CDR2 sequences are SGHDN and FVKESK. The CDR3 protein is CASSPGLAAYNEQFF. CDR3 nucleotide sequence: TGTGCCAGCAGCCCGGGGCTAGCGGCCTACAATGAGCAGTTCTTC.

The V gene is TRBV11-2, the J gene TRBJ2-1, with 8 bases matching TRBD2. The CDR3 extends over 15 amino acids. V was pared by 5 bases and J by 9 bases, with 12 bases of the junction left unmatched. From germline, CDR1 is SGHAT and CDR2 FQNNGV. CDR3: CASSPRYVAGTEQFF. The CDR3 region has the DNA TGTGCCAGCAGCCCCAGGTACGTAGCGGGAACTGAGCAGTTCTTC.

J is TRBJ2-5 and V is TRBV4-1; D assignment may be TRBD1 or TRBD2 (5 bases each). The V and J ends lost 5 bases and 5 bases respectively, with 15 bases between them. Per the germline V gene, CDR1 is MGHRA and CDR2 is YSYEKL. The CDR3 consists of 14 residues. The CDR3 region has the DNA TGCGCCAGCAGCTTATCTCCGGGACCGGAGACCCAGTACTTC. This sequence encodes CASSLSPGPETQYF.

V and J are TRBV7-9 and TRBJ2-4, with D possibly being TRBD2 (6 bases). V was trimmed by 4 bases and J by 5 bases, leaving 6 bases between them. The CDR3 sequence is 12 residues long. From germline, CDR1 is SEHNR and CDR2 FQNEAQ (reference sequence). This CDR3 reads CASSWEENIQYF. In nucleotides, the CDR3 is TGTGCCAGCAGCTGGGAGGAAAACATTCAGTACTTC.

The chain is built from TRBV7-6 and TRBJ1-2; no reliable D call. CDR1 is SGHVS and CDR2 is FNYEAQ in the germline V gene. The V end was cut by 5 bases, the J end by 7 bases, with 20 bases between. The CDR3 extends over 15 amino acids. CDR3 in amino acids: CASSLLVDGRAGYTF. In DNA form, the CDR3 reads TGTGCCAGCAGCCTACTCGTTGACGGGAGGGCTGGCTACACCTTC. Based on the CDR3 plus reference TRBV7-6 and TRBJ1-2, the full variable domain is GAGVSQSPRYKVTKRGQDVALRCDPISGHVSLYWYRQALGQGPEFLTYFNYEAQQDKSGLPNDRFSAERPEGSISTLTIQRTEQRDSAMYRCASSLLVDGRAGYTFGSGTRLTVV.

The chain joins TRBV7-6 to TRBJ2-7; the D gene could be TRBD1 or TRBD2 (5 bases each). V was shortened by 6 bases and J by 2 bases, with 14 bases between the two germline ends. This CDR3 is built from 14 residues. CDR1 is SGHVS and CDR2 is FNYEAQ in the germline V gene. The CDR3 DNA follows: TGTGCCAGCAGTCCGGGGCCAGCCCCCTACGAGCAGTACTTC. It is translated as CASSPGPAPYEQYF.

This clone was found once. V gene TRBV7-9 combines with J gene TRBJ1-2, with D possibly being TRBD1 (6 bases). The length of the CDR3 is 16 residues. V lost 8 bases, J lost 0 bases, and 19 bases lay in between. Per germline, CDR1 SEHNR and CDR2 FQNEAQ (reference sequence). For the CDR3, the DNA is TGTGCCAGCCTCCCCCGGGATGGGGGGCCTAACTATGGCTACACCTTC. Protein sequence: CASLPRDGGPNYGYTF.

This chain uses TRBV27 with TRBJ1-2, with D tentatively TRBD1 (6 bases). V was shortened by 5 bases and J by 2 bases, with 15 bases between the two germline ends. CDR3 length equals 15 residues. CDR1 is MNHEY, CDR2 SMNVEV, per germline (reference sequence). The CDR3 bases are TGTGCCAGCAGTAAACGACAGGACTTAAACTATGGCTACACCTTC. It translates to CASSKRQDLNYGYTF.

The chain links TRBV5-4 to TRBJ2-1; TRBD1 aligns across 7 bases. The CDR3 is 15 amino acids. Germline values: CDR1 SGHNT, CDR2 YYREEE (reference sequence). Unmatched junction bases numbered 9, after V lost 4 bases and J lost 5 bases. The CDR3 DNA follows: TGTGCCAGCAGCGTAACCGGGACAGTGGACAATGAGCAGTTCTTC. Translated, it gives CASSVTGTVDNEQFF.

V usage is TRBV5-5 and J usage is TRBJ2-7; D gene ambiguous. This CDR3 contains 13 residues. V was trimmed by 4 bases and J by 5 bases, leaving 13 bases between them. CDR1 and CDR2 from the germline V gene are SGHKS and YYEKEE (reference sequence). CDR3 DNA: TGTGCCAGCAGCCGGACGGAGAATAACGAGCAGTACTTC. Its protein is CASSRTENNEQYF. Supplemented by reference TRBV5-5 and TRBJ2-7, the full variable domain reads DAGVTQSPTHLIKTRGQQVTLRCSPISGHKSVSWYQQVLGQGPQFIFQYYEKEERGRGNFPDRFSARQFPNYSSELNVNALLLGDSALYLCASSRTENNEQYFGPGTRLTVT.

V and J are TRBV15 and TRBJ1-1; TRBD1 agrees at 7 bases. Germline CDR1 and CDR2: LNHNV and YYDKDF (reference sequence). This CDR3 has 15 residues. Germline trimming cut 1 base from V and 1 base from J; bases unmatched to any gene: 3. CDR3 amino acids: CATSRGDSENTEAFF. The CDR3 bases are TGTGCCACCAGCAGAGGGGACAGTGAGAACACTGAAGCTTTCTTT.

V and J are TRBV27 and TRBJ2-6; no clear D. This CDR3 is built from 16 residues. The V gene's germline CDR1 is MNHEY and CDR2 SMNVEV (reference sequence). With 3 bases removed from V and 1 base from J, the gap between germline ends came to 10 bases. The CDR3, as DNA: TGTGCCAGCAGTTTCCTTTTCAGATCTGGGGCCAACGTCCTGACTTTC. It translates to CASSFLFRSGANVLTF.

The rearrangement links TRBV27 to TRBJ2-7; no clear D. The CDR3 consists of 14 residues. Trimming removed 3 bases at V and 6 bases at J, with 15 bases between. The germline V gene encodes CDR1 MNHEY and CDR2 SMNVEV (reference sequence). CDR3 nucleotide sequence: TGTGCCAGCAGTTTCAACACCTACTCGGGCGAGCAGTACTTC. Translated, it gives CASSFNTYSGEQYF.

The chain links TRBV28 to TRBJ1-5, with TRBD1 matching 7 bases. Germline V gene lookup returns CDR1 MDHEN and CDR2 SYDVKM. The CDR3 is 15 residues long. The J segment lost 2 bases and the V segment lost 6 bases, leaving 7 bases of the junction unmatched. The chain's CDR3 is CASSQNRGGNQPQHF. The CDR3 coding sequence is TGTGCCAGCAGCCAAAACAGGGGAGGCAATCAGCCCCAGCATTTT.

The CDR3 is CASSLGGKTYEQYF. CDR3 coding DNA: TGTGCCAGCAGCTTGGGAGGGAAAACCTACGAGCAGTACTTC. The chain combines TRBV5-8 with TRBJ2-7, with D perhaps matching TRBD2 (5 bases). This CDR3 is built from 14 residues. In germline, CDR1 is SGHTS, CDR2 YDEGEE. Trimming removed 0 bases at V and 2 bases at J, with 9 bases between.